These T cell receptor beta chains were read from a single sample in a study of blood T cell repertoires in COVID-19. Using immunoSEQ multiplex PCR, the repertoire was profiled, and TCRdb retains in-frame clones only, with some absent. The sample comprises roughly 190,000 clones, roughly four fifths of which are singletons, and less than 3% rests with the top ten. Source material: peripheral blood. All receptors come from a human donor with acute or convalescent COVID-19. The donor label of this sample is uncertain. The CDR3 runs from the conserved cysteine through the conserved F or W. Fields, in order: D gene, J gene, V gene, clone size, CDR3 protein, CDR3 DNA. A D gene is named only where the DNA matches it firmly. The size of a clone is reported for some rows only, either as once, few or many, or as a class for expanded clones.

>-|TRBJ1-4|TRBV5-4|-
CASSFNPEYEKLFF
TGTGCCAGCAGCTTTAACCCGGAGTATGAAAAACTGTTTTTT
>TRBD2|TRBJ2-3|TRBV5-4|-
CASSLALGGGSTDTQYF
TGTGCCAGCAGCTTGGCCTTGGGGGGGGGTAGCACAGATACGCAGTATTTT
>TRBD2|TRBJ2-7|TRBV6-6|-
CASTDGAGGSSYEQYF
TGTGCCAGCACCGACGGGGCGGGGGGGAGCTCCTACGAGCAGTACTTC
>-|TRBJ1-2|TRBV3-1/TRBV3-2|once
CAAGTAYGYTF
TGTGCCGCGGGGACGGCGTATGGCTACACCTTC
>TRBD2|TRBJ2-7|TRBV9|-
CASSPGTSEVSYEQYF
TGTGCCAGCAGCCCGGGGACTAGTGAGGTCTCCTACGAGCAGTACTTC
>-|TRBJ1-3|TRBV9|once
CASSVGQRPGSSGNTIYF
TGTGCCAGCAGCGTAGGCCAGCGTCCGGGTTCGTCTGGAAACACCATATATTTT
>-|TRBJ2-2|TRBV18|-
CASSSYPGAGELFF
TGTGCCAGCTCAAGTTATCCGGGGGCCGGGGAGCTGTTTTTT
>TRBD2|TRBJ2-3|TRBV10-1|-
CASQGGGTDTQYF
TGCGCCAGCCAGGGAGGGGGCACAGATACGCAGTATTTT
>-|TRBJ1-3|TRBV7-8|few
CASSLSRQISGNTIYF
TGTGCCAGCAGCTTATCCCGACAAATCTCTGGAAACACCATATATTTT
>-|TRBJ1-2|TRBV21-1|-
CASSKEAGDGYTF
TGTGCCAGCAGCAAAGAGGCAGGGGATGGCTACACCTTC
>TRBD1|TRBJ2-1|TRBV29-1|-
CSATLRGLKDNEQFF
TGCAGCGCCACACTTAGGGGGCTGAAGGACAATGAGCAGTTCTTC
>-|TRBJ1-3|TRBV5-1|-
CASSVGLSSGNTIYF
TGCGCCAGCAGCGTTGGGCTGAGCTCTGGAAACACCATATATTTT
>TRBD1|TRBJ1-5|TRBV3-1/TRBV3-2|-
CASSGQGNQPQHF
TGTGCCAGCAGCGGACAGGGAAATCAGCCCCAGCATTTT
>-|TRBJ1-1|TRBV5-1|-
CASSLDGLGTEAFF
TGCGCCAGCAGCTTGGACGGGTTGGGCACTGAAGCTTTCTTT
>TRBD2|TRBJ2-1|TRBV4-1|-
CASSHLSGRAENEQFF
TGCGCCAGCAGCCACCTAAGCGGGAGGGCCGAAAATGAGCAGTTCTTC
>-|TRBJ1-5|TRBV2|-
CASTRQESNQPQHF
TGTGCCAGCACCAGACAGGAATCTAATCAGCCCCAGCATTTT
>-|TRBJ1-2|TRBV4-2|few
CASSQDLTNYGYTF
TGTGCCAGCAGCCAAGATCTTACTAACTATGGCTACACCTTC
>TRBD1|TRBJ1-1|TRBV6-1|few
CASSEPTGDTEAFF
TGTGCCAGCAGTGAACCTACAGGGGATACTGAAGCTTTCTTT
>-|TRBJ1-2|TRBV6-1|-
CASSEINSPYGYTF
TGTGCCAGCAGTGAAATAAACAGTCCTTATGGCTACACCTTC
>TRBD1|TRBJ1-2|TRBV4-1|-
CASSPRQGAGYGYTF
TGCGCCAGCAGCCCCAGACAGGGGGCCGGTTATGGCTACACCTTC
>-|TRBJ1-2|TRBV5-6|few
CASSPIHSYGYTF
TGTGCCAGCAGCCCCATTCATAGCTATGGCTACACCTTC
>-|TRBJ1-2|TRBV28|-
CASLGGERGYTF
TGTGCCTCCCTGGGGGGGGAGAGGGGCTACACCTTC